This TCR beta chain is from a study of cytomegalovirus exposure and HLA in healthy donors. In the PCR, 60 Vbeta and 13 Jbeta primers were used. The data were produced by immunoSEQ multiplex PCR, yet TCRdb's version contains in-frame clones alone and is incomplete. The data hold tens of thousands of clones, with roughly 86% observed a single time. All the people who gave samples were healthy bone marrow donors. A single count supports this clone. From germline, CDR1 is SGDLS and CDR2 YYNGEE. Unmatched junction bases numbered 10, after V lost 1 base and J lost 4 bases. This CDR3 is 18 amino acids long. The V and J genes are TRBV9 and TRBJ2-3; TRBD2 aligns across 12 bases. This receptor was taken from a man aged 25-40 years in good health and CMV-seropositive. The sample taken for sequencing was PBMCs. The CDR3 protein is CASSVRPSGRAAADTQYF. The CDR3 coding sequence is TGTGCCAGCAGCGTAAGGCCTAGCGGGAGGGCCGCAGCAGATACGCAGTATTTT.